The rows below give T cell receptor beta chains drawn from one sample of a study of control samples from healthy donors and cancer patients. The protocol was immunoSEQ multiplex PCR, while the TCRdb copy is restricted to in-frame clones and leaves out a portion. The table lists fewer than 200,000 clones. Sequences were obtained from blood. The receptors shown here come from a woman aged 25 to 39 in good health. The CDR3 runs from the conserved cysteine through the conserved F or W. The order of the fields is J gene, D gene, V gene, CDR3 DNA, CDR3 protein. The D gene is left open where the match is weak.

>TRBJ1-1|.|TRBV6-6
TGTGCCAGCAGTTTACAGAGGAACACTGAAGCTTTCTTT
CASSLQRNTEAFF
>TRBJ1-4|TRBD1|TRBV5-1
TGCGCCAGCAGCCTCCAGGGGGGAACTAATGAAAAACTGTTTTTT
CASSLQGGTNEKLFF
>TRBJ1-2|.|TRBV7-2
TGTGCCAGCAGTCCTACAGGGTTTGGCTACACCTTC
CASSPTGFGYTF
>TRBJ2-3|.|TRBV6-2/TRBV6-3
TGTGCCAGCAGACCTCATATCCGGGATACGCAGTATTTT
CASRPHIRDTQYF
>TRBJ1-2|.|TRBV4-1
TGCGCCAGCAGCCCGTCTACGGCGACTTCAGCTAACTATGGCTACACCTTC
CASSPSTATSANYGYTF
>TRBJ1-1|.|TRBV30
TGTGCCTGGAGTAGGGCAGAGAACACTGAAGCTTTCTTT
CAWSRAENTEAFF
>TRBJ2-2|TRBD1|TRBV18
TGTGCCAGCTCAGCGGACAGGCGTGGGGTCACCGGGGAGCTGTTTTTT
CASSADRRGVTGELFF
>TRBJ1-1|.|TRBV28
TGTGCCAGCAGTAACGCTGAAGCTTTCTTT
CASSNAEAFF
>TRBJ1-2|.|TRBV10-2
TGCGCCAGCAGGACTTTGACGCCGGGACACTCCTCAGGCTACACCTTC
CASRTLTPGHSSGYTF
>TRBJ2-7|TRBD1|TRBV7-8
TGTGCCAGCAGCCGGGACAGGGGCGAGCAGTACTTC
CASSRDRGEQYF